The 7 T cell receptor beta chains listed next were all sequenced from one sample in a study of CD8+ T cells in alopecia areata. Reverse transcribed after extraction, RNA yielded cDNA as the sequencing template. TCRdb's copy holds only in-frame clones and misses some; the assay was immunoSEQ multiplex PCR. The sample contains about 110,000 clones, none of them singletons. Sequenced material: lesional skin. These receptors came from a C3H/HeJ mouse with alopecia areata. The MHC haplotype of this mouse line is H2-k.

This clone was counted a few times. Each gene name is a mouse one. The sequence runs out 4 residues before the end of the CDR3; the remainder is reconstructed from the germline J gene. V is TRBV1 and J is TRBJ2-5; 8 nucleotides line up with TRBD2. The V segment lost 8 bases and the J segment 0 bases; nucleotides outside the gene matches: 4. The V gene's germline CDR1 is NSQYPW and CDR2 LRSPGD (reference sequence). The CDR3 runs to 14 residues. Incomplete CDR3 DNA: TGCACCTGCGACGGGACTGGTAACCAAGAC. This gives the protein CTCDGTGNQD. In full, the CDR3 is CTCDGTGNQDTQYF.

With respect to this clone: Gene names and germline match the mouse. The read ends 4 residues early relative to the CDR3; the germline J gene fills the gap. The rearrangement links TRBV1 to TRBJ2-7; 8 bases are shared with TRBD1. CDR1 and CDR2 (germline): NSQYPW, LRSPGD (reference sequence). The CDR3 is 15 amino acids. The sequenced part of the CDR3 DNA is TGCACCTGCAGTGCAGATTACTGGGACAGGTAT. Translating gives CTCSADYWDRY. The entire CDR3 reads CTCSADYWDRYEQYF. The full variable domain, in which reference TRBV1 and TRBJ2-7 provide the parts outside the CDR3, is VTLLEQNPRWRLVPRGQAVNLRCILKNSQYPWMSWYQQDLQKQLQWLFTLRSPGDKEVKSLPGADYLATRVTDTELRLQVANMSQGRTLYCTCSADYWDRYEQYFGPGTRLTVL.

As regards this clone: Gene names and germline match the mouse. The DNA ends 4 residues before the CDR3 does, and the rest of the CDR3 is filled in from the germline J gene. The V and J genes are TRBV29 and TRBJ2-5; 10 positions agree with TRBD1. CDR3 length equals 14 residues. Germline V gene data show CDR1 as MSHET and CDR2 as SYDVDS. The DNA read from the CDR3 is TGTGCTAGCAGTAACCGGGACAGGGGTGAC. Protein: CASSNRDRGD. The whole CDR3 sequence reads CASSNRDRGDTQYF.

This clone has only a few counts. Mouse names are used for the genes. The sequence runs out 4 residues before the end of the CDR3; the remainder is reconstructed from the germline J gene. V and J are TRBV19 and TRBJ2-7; the match to TRBD1 covers 7 bases. Germline V gene sequence: CDR1 FNHDT, CDR2 SITEND (reference sequence). The CDR3 is 14 amino acids. With 5 bases clipped from V and 2 bases from J, the junction kept 7 bases outside the gene matches. The part of the CDR3 DNA that was read is TGTGCCAGCAGCCCCGCCCAGGGGGCCTAT. It yields the protein CASSPAQGAY. The complete CDR3 reads CASSPAQGAYEQYF.

This clone was counted between two and nine times. The gene names given are mouse names. Read coverage stops 4 residues before the CDR3 terminus; the germline J gene supplies the remainder. The chain recombines TRBV1 with TRBJ2-5; 7 bases map to TRBD1. V was clipped by 5 bases and J by 0 bases; unmatched bases: 2. The CDR3 extends over 14 amino acids. Germline V gives CDR1 NSQYPW, CDR2 LRSPGD (reference sequence). The part of the CDR3 DNA that was read is TGCACCTGCAGTCAACAGGGGAACCAAGAC. Residues: CTCSQQGNQD. The CDR3 in its entirety is CTCSQQGNQDTQYF.

To note about this clone: Each gene name is a mouse one. Read sequence stops 4 residues before the CDR3 end, and the germline J gene provides the missing end. V and J are TRBV19 and TRBJ2-7, with D possibly matching TRBD1 (5 bases). V dropped 3 bases and J dropped 3 bases, with 7 bases sitting between them. The CDR3 extends over 12 amino acids. CDR1 is FNHDT, CDR2 SITEND, per germline (reference sequence). CDR3 loop: CASSTGFYEQYF. Partial CDR3 DNA: TGTGCCAGCAGTACAGGGTTCTAT.

Comment on this clone: These gene names are mouse names. The read ends 4 residues early relative to the CDR3; the germline J gene fills the gap. This CDR3 is also generated by other DNA sequences in the sample. The chain uses TRBV13-3 and TRBJ2-3; 10 bases align to TRBD2. With V trimmed by 1 base and J by 3 bases, 5 bases remained unmatched. Germline-derived CDR1 and CDR2 are NNHDY and SYVADS. CDR3 length: 16 amino acids. CDR3 bases read: TGTGCCAGCAGTGATCTGGGGGGGCGTGGGGCAGAA. Residues: CASSDLGGRGAE. The whole CDR3 sequence is CASSDLGGRGAETLYF.